Sequencing of this TCR beta chain was carried out in a study of T cells in Graves' hyperthyroidism and ophthalmopathy. RNA transcripts gave rise to amplified TCR beta CDR3 regions. RT-PCR in the first round (using the HTBI primer set) targeted the TCR CDR3. TCRdb re-analysed the multiplex PCR reads in MiXCR, keeping a single row per CDR3 protein. The sample records around 400,000 distinct CDR3 sequences, less than 15% being singletons. Germline CDR1 is SGHVS and CDR2 is FQNEAQ. The CDR3 has 16 residues. V shed 3 bases and J shed 0 bases, with 9 bases lying between them. The sequenced material came from blood. This sequence was found in a woman aged 18-29 years with Graves' hyperthyroidism. The gene calls are TRBV7-8 and TRBJ1-6, with D tentatively TRBD1 (5 bases). DNA of the CDR3: TGTGCCAGCAGCTTTTCAGGGAGCTCCTATAATTCACCCCTCCACTTT. Its translation is CASSFSGSSYNSPLHF.